This passage covers 21 T cell receptor beta chains from one sample sequenced in a study of blood T cell repertoires in COVID-19. Assay used: immunoSEQ multiplex PCR; TCRdb lists only in-frame clones, some missing. The sample includes roughly 100,000 clones, roughly 80% seen only once; the top ten take approximately 12%. What was sequenced was peripheral blood. These receptors originate from a human donor in a cohort sampled during active COVID-19.

The genes are TRBV5-1 and TRBJ1-2; perhaps TRBD1 as D (5 bases). Germline V gives CDR1 SGHRS, CDR2 YFSETQ. The CDR3 loop spans 14 amino acids. V lost 0 bases, J lost 4 bases, and 10 bases lay in between. The CDR3 DNA sequence: TGCGCCAGCAGCTTGGGGGACTCGATCTATGGCTACACCTTC. This gives the protein CASSLGDSIYGYTF.

The rearrangement links TRBV2 to TRBJ1-2; 9 bases map to TRBD1. The CDR3 spans 15 residues. The trim removed 8 bases at V and 4 bases at J, leaving 11 bases unmatched. Germline V lookup: CDR1 SNHLY, CDR2 FYNNEI. The CDR3 loop reads CASQNRGQGSYGYTF. The CDR3 coding sequence is TGTGCCAGCCAGAACCGAGGACAGGGGAGCTATGGCTACACCTTC. The variable domain in full, with the rest retrieved from reference TRBV2 and TRBJ1-2, is EPEVTQTPSHQVTQMGQEVILRCVPISNHLYFYWYRQILGQKVEFLVSFYNNEISEKSEIFDDQFSVERPDGSNFTLKIRSTKLEDSAMYFCASQNRGQGSYGYTFGSGTRLTVV.

The chain carries TRBV14 and TRBJ1-2, with D perhaps TRBD1 (5 bases). The CDR3 contains 15 residues. CDR1 is SGHDN and CDR2 is FVKESK in the germline V gene. V dropped 4 bases and J dropped 8 bases, with 20 bases sitting between them. The CDR3 nucleotides read TGTGCCAGCAGCCCGGGACTCTCGGGGACTCGAGGCTACACCTTC. Its translation: CASSPGLSGTRGYTF.

This chain uses TRBV7-9 with TRBJ2-5; 8 positions match TRBD2. The CDR3 covers 16 residues. Germline assignment: CDR1 SEHNR and CDR2 FQNEAQ (reference sequence). The V gene end was trimmed by 0 bases and the J gene end by 4 bases; junction bases not matched to a gene: 7. The CDR3 is CASSLAGGGFGETQYF. The CDR3 bases are TGTGCCAGCAGCTTAGCTGGCGGGGGGTTCGGAGAGACCCAGTACTTC.

Notes on this clone: An end of the junction differs from the germline gene, which may be a read error. This chain uses TRBV7-7 with TRBJ1-3; no reliable D call. In germline, CDR1 is SSHAT, CDR2 FNYEAQ (reference sequence). The CDR3 is 16 residues long. This CDR3 reads CASSLGPASSGNTIYF. The CDR3 DNA follows: TGTGCTAGCAGCTTAGGACCGGCTAGCTCTGGAAACACCATATATTTT.

The genes are TRBV19 and TRBJ2-7; 8 positions match TRBD2. The V gene end was trimmed by 10 bases and the J gene end by 3 bases; junction bases not matched to a gene: 11. This CDR3 has 14 amino acids. Germline-derived CDR1 and CDR2 are LNHDA and SQIVND (reference sequence). CDR3 sequence (DNA): TGTGCCACCCGGGGGGGGATATCCCACTACGAGCAGTACTTC. Amino acids: CATRGGISHYEQYF.

In its sample, this clone was seen a few times. V usage is TRBV24-1 and J usage is TRBJ1-5, with no clear D. This CDR3 region has 13 residues. Looked up from germline, CDR1 is KGHDR and CDR2 is SFDVKD. V lost 4 bases to trimming and J lost 7 bases, with 10 bases between them. The chain's CDR3 is CATSDHSGQPQHF. The CDR3 nucleotides read TGTGCCACCAGTGACCACAGCGGGCAGCCCCAGCATTTT.

The chain has TRBV11-3 and TRBJ1-6, with 7 bases that match TRBD1. V lost 5 bases, J lost 9 bases, and 7 bases stayed unmatched. Germline lookup yields CDR1 SGHNT and CDR2 YENEEA. There are 14 residues in the CDR3. Here the CDR3 DNA reads TGTGCCAGCAGCGGGGGGACAGATCTTTCACCCCTCCACTTT. Its translation: CASSGGTDLSPLHF. The full variable domain, rest sourced from reference TRBV11-3 and TRBJ1-6, is EAGVVQSPRYKIIEKKQPVAFWCNPISGHNTLYWYLQNLGQGPELLIRYENEEAVDDSQLPKDRFSAERLKGVDSTLKIQPAELGDSAVYLCASSGGTDLSPLHFGNGTRLTVT.

V usage is TRBV9 and J usage is TRBJ1-6, with 9 bases identical to TRBD1. The CDR3 has 16 residues. V lost 4 bases to trimming and J lost 9 bases; unmatched junction nucleotides: 11. The germline V gene has CDR1 SGDLS and CDR2 YYNGEE. This chain's CDR3 is CASSRSGQGGFSPLHF. The CDR3 DNA reads TGTGCCAGCAGCAGGTCGGGACAGGGCGGATTTTCACCCCTCCACTTT.

This clone has only a few counts. This rearrangement joins TRBV6-2 or TRBV6-3 to TRBJ1-5; 10 bases fit TRBD1. Germline V gene lookup returns CDR1 MNHEY and CDR2 SVGEGT. CDR3 length equals 15 residues. The junction had 5 bases not matched to a gene; V was cut back by 5 bases and J by 4 bases. Here the CDR3 reads CASSRTGGGNQPQHF. The CDR3 DNA reads TGTGCCAGCAGTAGGACAGGGGGAGGGAATCAGCCCCAGCATTTT.

The chain employs TRBV25-1 and TRBJ2-2, with TRBD1 identical over 9 bases. This CDR3 contains 15 residues. V lost 1 base and J lost 6; bases outside the gene matches: 3. Germline V gives CDR1 MGHDK, CDR2 SYGVNS. The CDR3 protein is CASSEFRQGAGELFF. DNA for the CDR3: TGTGCCAGCAGTGAATTCCGACAGGGGGCCGGGGAGCTGTTTTTT. The full variable domain, with the rest looked up from reference TRBV25-1 and TRBJ2-2, is EADIYQTPRYLVIGTGKKITLECSQTMGHDKMYWYQQDPGMELHLIHYSYGVNSTEKGDLSSESTVSRIRTEHFPLTLESARPSHTSQYLCASSEFRQGAGELFFGEGSRLTVL.

The chain links TRBV12-3 or TRBV12-4 to TRBJ1-2, with a possible D match to TRBD1 (5 bases). The CDR3 has 11 amino acids. V lost 6 bases to trimming and J lost 5 bases, with 7 bases between them. CDR3 bases: TGTGCCAGCAGCAGACAGTATGGCTACACCTTC. It encodes CASSRQYGYTF.

This clone appeared a few times. The rearrangement uses TRBV2 and TRBJ1-6, with a tentative D call TRBD1 (6 bases). The germline CDR1 and CDR2 sequences are SNHLY and FYNNEI. The CDR3 is made up of 14 amino acids. V lost 4 bases to trimming and J lost 11 bases, with 15 bases between them. CDR3 nucleotides: TGTGCCAGCAGTGGGGGGACATCCGGGGCACCCCTCCACTTT. It is translated as CASSGGTSGAPLHF.

V and J are TRBV24-1 and TRBJ1-5; 9 nucleotides line up with TRBD1. Germline-derived CDR1 and CDR2 are KGHDR and SFDVKD. J gave up 4 bases and V 6 bases, and 3 bases lay outside the gene matches. The CDR3 sequence is 14 residues long. The CDR3 protein is CATSSGTGNQPQHF. CDR3 nucleotide sequence: TGTGCCACCAGTTCCGGGACAGGGAATCAGCCCCAGCATTTT.

The chain recombines TRBV6-5 with TRBJ1-2; D is possibly TRBD1 (6 bases). Trimming cost V 6 bases and J 8 bases, with 16 bases left between them. The germline V gene encodes CDR1 MNHEY and CDR2 SVGAGI. The length of the CDR3 is 13 residues. CDR3 nucleotides: TGTGCCAGCAGCCTCAATTGGCAGGGGGGCTACACCTTC. Protein sequence: CASSLNWQGGYTF.

In its sample, this clone was seen once. The V call is TRBV10-3, the J call TRBJ1-2, with D possibly TRBD1 on 5 matching bases. This CDR3 is built from 14 residues. Germline V gene sequence: CDR1 ENHRY, CDR2 SYGVKD. V was trimmed by 4 bases and J by 9 bases, leaving 18 bases between them. CDR3 loop: CAISGQGGSVSYTF. CDR3 DNA sequence: TGTGCCATCAGTGGCCAGGGCGGATCGGTGAGCTACACCTTC.

The chain carries TRBV7-3 and TRBJ2-3; TRBD2 matches at 11 bases. The CDR3 consists of 15 residues. With 5 bases clipped from V and 4 bases from J, the junction kept 5 bases outside the gene matches. CDR1 SGHTA and CDR2 FQGTGA come from the germline V gene. CDR3 DNA: TGTGCCAGCAGCCCGCTAGCGGGGGGTGCAGATACGCAGTATTTT. Amino acids: CASSPLAGGADTQYF.

The chain combines TRBV7-9 with TRBJ2-2, with 9 bases fitting TRBD1. Germline V gene sequence: CDR1 SEHNR, CDR2 FQNEAQ (reference sequence). The CDR3 loop spans 15 amino acids. The trim removed 6 bases at V and 1 base at J, leaving 3 bases unmatched. CDR3 in amino acids: CASSRQGENTGELFF. The CDR3 nucleotides read TGTGCCAGCAGTCGACAGGGGGAGAACACCGGGGAGCTGTTTTTT.

In this sample, this clone turned up a few times. V gene TRBV21-1 combines with J gene TRBJ1-1; TRBD1 was called by the table and not checked on the DNA. TRBV21-1 is annotated as a pseudogene. The CDR3 has 15 residues. CDR3 region: CASSNRQGADTEAFF. The CDR3 DNA reads TGTGCCAGCAGCAACCGACAGGGGGCTGATACTGAAGCTTTCTTT.

This rearrangement joins TRBV19 to TRBJ1-2; TRBD1 agrees at 10 bases. Per germline, CDR1 LNHDA and CDR2 SQIVND (reference sequence). This CDR3 is built from 17 residues. V shed 6 bases, J shed 8 bases, and the junction held 18 bases outside the gene matches. CDR3 coding DNA: TGTGCCAGTAGCCCGGGACAGGGGAAGGAGAGGTCCGGGGGCTACACCTTC. The encoded protein is CASSPGQGKERSGGYTF.

The chain has TRBV5-1 and TRBJ1-2, with D hard to call. The CDR3 is 12 amino acids. In germline, CDR1 is SGHRS, CDR2 YFSETQ. With 5 bases removed from V and 1 base from J, the gap between germline ends came to 6 bases. CDR3 sequence reads: CASSELNYGYTF. The CDR3 coding sequence is TGCGCCAGCAGTGAGCTTAACTATGGCTACACCTTC. Supplemented by reference TRBV5-1 and TRBJ1-2, the full variable domain reads KAGVTQTPRYLIKTRGQQVTLSCSPISGHRSVSWYQQTPGQGLQFLFEYFSETQRNKGNFPGRFSGRQFSNSRSEMNVSTLELGDSALYLCASSELNYGYTFGSGTRLTVV.